This TCR beta chain appears in the sequencing data of a study of beta chain features in type 1 diabetes. Study information: All samples yielded 85 million to 130 million examined sorted cells.

About this clone itself: Its antigen remains unidentified.

General study points: Compared to healthy donors, patients appeared to have naive, central memory and Treg TCRB repertoires that were more alike.

CDR3 length: 13 amino acids. J lost 0 bases, V lost 6 bases, and 4 bases had no gene match. Germline values: CDR1 SQVTM, CDR2 ANQGSEA. All of the isolated RNA was reverse transcribed, so expressed TCRB transcripts were sequenced. This table comes from immunoSEQ multiplex PCR, and its TCRdb copy is limited to in-frame clones, with some not included. The repertoire holds about 360,000 clones, with roughly an eighth as singletons. Sorting with CD45RO/CCR7/CD25/CD127/CD95/CD27 yielded naive, central memory, regulatory and stem-like memory CD4+ cells. Sequenced sample: naive CD4+ T cells from blood. The gene calls are TRBV29-1 and TRBJ1-1; 7 nucleotides align to TRBD1. This receptor was taken from a man aged 18-30 years in good health. CDR3 sequence (DNA): TGCAGCGTCCAGGGACAGATGAACACTGAAGCTTTCTTT. Translated: CSVQGQMNTEAFF.